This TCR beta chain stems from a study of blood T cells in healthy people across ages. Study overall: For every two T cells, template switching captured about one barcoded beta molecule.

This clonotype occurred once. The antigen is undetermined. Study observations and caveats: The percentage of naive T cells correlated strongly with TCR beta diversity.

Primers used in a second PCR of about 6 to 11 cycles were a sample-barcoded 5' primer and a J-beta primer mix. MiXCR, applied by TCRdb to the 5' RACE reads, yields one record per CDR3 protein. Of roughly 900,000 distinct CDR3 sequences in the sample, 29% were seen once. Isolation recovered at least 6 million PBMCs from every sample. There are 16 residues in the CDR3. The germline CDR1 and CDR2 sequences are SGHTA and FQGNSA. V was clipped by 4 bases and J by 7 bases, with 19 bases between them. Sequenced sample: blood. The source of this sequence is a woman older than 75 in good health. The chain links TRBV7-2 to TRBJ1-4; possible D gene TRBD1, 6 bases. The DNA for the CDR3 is TGTGCCAGCAGCTCCCGGATAGCCAGGGGAGGTGAAAAACTGTTTTTT. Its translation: CASSSRIARGGEKLFF.